This T cell receptor (beta chain) was documented in a study of T cell responses to AZD1222 COVID-19 vaccine. Points from the study as a whole: Repertoires were obtained solely post-peak T cell response. CD4 TCRs linked to vaccination spanned spike, dominating at 160-218 and 743-854. Donors were largely white British and mainly female; clonal diversity was possibly underestimated.

Per the germline V gene, CDR1 is SGHTA and CDR2 is FQGNSA. This CDR3 contains 15 residues. The V gene lost 7 bases and the J gene lost 1 base, with 13 bases spanning the gap. The method was immunoSEQ multiplex PCR; TCRdb's version includes in-frame clones alone and lacks a portion of them. This sample has about 130,000 clones, with more than 90% found just once. Of note for this clone: The antigen is unknown.

The sequencing used peripheral blood, collected 28 days after the second AZD1222 dose. The J gene is TRBJ2-2, the V gene TRBV7-2; perhaps TRBD2 as D (5 bases). The clonotype was recovered from an adult who received the AZD1222 COVID-19 vaccine. CDR3 in amino acids: CASTQWSGNTGELFF. The CDR3 bases are TGTGCCAGCACCCAATGGAGCGGGAACACCGGGGAGCTGTTTTTT.